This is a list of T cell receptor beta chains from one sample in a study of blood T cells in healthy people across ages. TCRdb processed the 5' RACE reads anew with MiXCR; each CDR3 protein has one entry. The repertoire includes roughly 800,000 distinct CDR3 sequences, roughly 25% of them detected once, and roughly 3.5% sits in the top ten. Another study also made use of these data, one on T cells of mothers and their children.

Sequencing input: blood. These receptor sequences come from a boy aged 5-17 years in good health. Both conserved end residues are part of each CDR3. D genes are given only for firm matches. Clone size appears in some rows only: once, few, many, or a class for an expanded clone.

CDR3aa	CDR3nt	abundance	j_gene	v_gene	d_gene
CASRGRGGNQPQHF	TGTGCCAGCCGAGGCCGGGGGGGCAATCAGCCCCAGCATTTT	-	TRBJ1-5	TRBV19	-
CSVEGIDLPEGEQYF	TGCAGCGTTGAGGGGATAGACCTCCCCGAGGGGGAGCAGTACTTC	-	TRBJ2-7	TRBV29-1	-
CASSQARQGAFRNEKLFF	TGCGCCAGCAGCCAAGCAAGGCAGGGGGCCTTTAGGAATGAAAAACTGTTTTTT	-	TRBJ1-4	TRBV4-3	TRBD1
CATSIYQGVAYNEQFF	TGTGCCACCAGCATTTATCAGGGGGTAGCCTACAATGAGCAGTTCTTC	-	TRBJ2-1	TRBV15	TRBD1
CASSTFGTGGSTDTQYF	TGTGCCAGCAGTACTTTCGGGACAGGGGGGAGCACAGATACGCAGTATTTT	-	TRBJ2-3	TRBV12-3/TRBV12-4	TRBD1
CASSVGQGASVGYTF	TGTGCCAGCAGTGTAGGACAGGGGGCATCAGTTGGCTACACCTTC	-	TRBJ1-2	TRBV2	TRBD1
CSAQGGNQPQHF	TGCAGCGCCCAGGGGGGGAATCAGCCCCAGCATTTT	few	TRBJ1-5	TRBV29-1	TRBD1
CSVRKREGSYNEQFF	TGCAGCGTTCGTAAGCGGGAGGGGTCCTACAATGAGCAGTTCTTC	-	TRBJ2-1	TRBV29-1	TRBD2
CASSLVAIQGALYGYTF	TGTGCCAGCAGCTTGGTCGCGATACAGGGGGCGCTTTATGGCTACACCTTC	-	TRBJ1-2	TRBV5-5	TRBD1
CASRPSGRETQYF	TGTGCCAGCAGGCCCTCGGGGCGCGAGACCCAGTACTTC	few	TRBJ2-5	TRBV5-5	-
CASSLERLHSNQPQHF	TGTGCCAGCAGCTTAGAACGACTGCATAGCAATCAGCCCCAGCATTTT	few	TRBJ1-5	TRBV7-2	-
CAWSSRLQETQYF	TGTGCCTGGAGTTCTAGACTGCAAGAGACCCAGTACTTC	-	TRBJ2-5	TRBV30	-
CASSEARGPTNEKLFF	TGTGCCAGCAGTGAAGCGCGGGGCCCAACTAATGAAAAACTGTTTTTT	-	TRBJ1-4	TRBV6-1	-
CASSQGVSETQYF	TGTGCCAGCAGCCAAGGGGTTTCGGAGACCCAGTACTTC	-	TRBJ2-5	TRBV14	-
CASSFNPSAQETQYF	TGTGCCAGCAGTTTCAATCCTAGCGCTCAAGAGACCCAGTACTTC	-	TRBJ2-5	TRBV12-3/TRBV12-4	-
CSGLQGTNEKLFF	TGCAGCGGTCTACAGGGGACTAATGAAAAACTGTTTTTT	few	TRBJ1-4	TRBV29-1	TRBD1
CASSITGETQYF	TGTGCCAGTAGTATTACGGGAGAGACCCAGTACTTC	-	TRBJ2-5	TRBV19	-
CASSQERDRANEQFF	TGCGCCAGCAGCCAAGAAAGGGATAGGGCTAATGAGCAGTTCTTC	-	TRBJ2-1	TRBV4-3	-
CASSPTYARDPSTGELFF	TGTGCCAGCTCACCAACATACGCCCGGGACCCCAGCACCGGGGAGCTGTTTTTT	few	TRBJ2-2	TRBV18	-
CASSAGRTETQYF	TGTGCCAGCAGTGCGGGCCGTACGGAGACCCAGTACTTC	-	TRBJ2-5	TRBV2	-
CSARVLGRKDSYEQYF	TGCAGTGCTAGAGTACTGGGACGTAAAGACTCCTACGAGCAGTACTTC	-	TRBJ2-7	TRBV20-1	-
CASTGFGANVLTF	TGTGCCAGCACGGGATTTGGGGCCAACGTCCTGACTTTC	few	TRBJ2-6	TRBV7-8	-
CASSPGTGETQPQHF	TGTGCCAGCAGTCCCGGGACGGGGGAGACTCAGCCCCAGCATTTT	-	TRBJ1-5	TRBV6-6	-
CASSGETSGPTDTQYF	TGTGCCAGCAGCGGCGAGACTAGCGGACCCACAGATACGCAGTATTTT	few	TRBJ2-3	TRBV9	TRBD2
CASSGYTGLANEKLFF	TGTGCCAGCAGCGGATATACAGGGTTGGCTAATGAAAAACTGTTTTTT	few	TRBJ1-4	TRBV7-2	-
CSASPSAKNIQYF	TGCAGTGCTAGCCCGTCAGCCAAAAACATTCAGTACTTC	few	TRBJ2-4	TRBV20-1	-
CAITGGFDGNTIYF	TGTGCCATCACAGGGGGGTTTGATGGAAACACCATATATTTT	-	TRBJ1-3	TRBV10-3	TRBD1
CSVFPAGITPMYF	TGCAGCGTGTTTCCAGCGGGGATAACACCCATGTACTTC	many	TRBJ2-5	TRBV29-1	TRBD2
CASSVDGREANEQFF	TGTGCCAGCAGCGTAGACGGCAGGGAGGCGAATGAGCAGTTCTTC	-	TRBJ2-1	TRBV9	-
CASATPSDRDRGFIQYF	TGTGCCAGCGCTACACCCTCAGACCGGGACAGGGGGTTCATTCAGTACTTC	-	TRBJ2-4	TRBV12-3/TRBV12-4	TRBD1
CASSLGQGAEKLFF	TGTGCCAGCAGCTTAGGGCAGGGGGCAGAAAAACTGTTTTTT	many	TRBJ1-4	TRBV5-1	TRBD1
CASSSWTGGGNYGYTF	TGTGCCAGCAGTTCTTGGACAGGGGGCGGTAACTATGGCTACACCTTC	-	TRBJ1-2	TRBV28	TRBD1
CASSGAVVGGTQYF	TGTGCCAGCAGTGGGGCAGTGGTTGGGGGGACCCAGTACTTC	few	TRBJ2-5	TRBV6-1	-
CASSPADGTYEQYF	TGTGCCAGCAGCCCCGCAGACGGTACCTACGAGCAGTACTTC	few	TRBJ2-7	TRBV28	-
CASKILNEQFF	TGTGCCAGCAAGATCCTCAATGAGCAGTTCTTC	-	TRBJ2-1	TRBV2	-
CSAREPTGPGEQFF	TGCAGTGCTAGAGAACCGACAGGACCAGGGGAGCAGTTCTTC	-	TRBJ2-1	TRBV20-1	-
CASSPGRATDTQYF	TGCGCCAGCAGCCCCGGACGAGCCACAGATACGCAGTATTTT	few	TRBJ2-3	TRBV4-3	-
CSTRLAGDGNIQYF	TGCAGCACTCGACTAGCGGGAGATGGAAACATTCAGTACTTC	-	TRBJ2-4	TRBV29-1	TRBD2
CASSYASLTFDRDTQYF	TGTGCCAGCAGTTACGCCTCACTCACGTTCGATCGAGATACGCAGTATTTT	few	TRBJ2-3	TRBV6-5	-
CASSQRDGFYGYTF	TGTGCCAGCAGCCAGAGGGACGGATTCTATGGCTACACCTTC	-	TRBJ1-2	TRBV14	-
CASSYSDLGEQFF	TGTGCCAGCAGTTACTCCGATTTGGGTGAGCAGTTCTTC	-	TRBJ2-1	TRBV6-5	-
CSALQDGFYEQYF	TGCAGCGCCCTCCAAGACGGGTTCTACGAGCAGTACTTC	-	TRBJ2-7	TRBV29-1	-
CASIMPPGLAGAGTDTQYF	TGTGCCAGCATAATGCCCCCGGGACTAGCGGGAGCGGGTACAGATACGCAGTATTTT	-	TRBJ2-3	TRBV11-2	TRBD2
CASSLKAPGNSYNEQFF	TGTGCCAGCAGCTTAAAGGCCCCGGGGAACTCCTACAATGAGCAGTTCTTC	few	TRBJ2-1	TRBV7-8	-
CASSPVGTSGSYEQYF	TGTGCCAGCAGCCCCGTGGGGACTAGCGGGAGCTACGAGCAGTACTTC	-	TRBJ2-7	TRBV5-6	TRBD2
CASSLDGLRHGTDTQYF	TGTGCCAGCAGCTTAGATGGACTAAGGCACGGCACAGATACGCAGTATTTT	-	TRBJ2-3	TRBV7-9	-
CASSLDRERDIQYF	TGTGCCAGCAGCTTAGACCGGGAAAGGGACATTCAGTACTTC	-	TRBJ2-4	TRBV7-9	-
CSAETGGTDTQYF	TGCAGCGCTGAAACAGGGGGCACAGATACGCAGTATTTT	few	TRBJ2-3	TRBV29-1	TRBD1
CSARKGGAVGYTF	TGCAGTGCTAGGAAGGGGGGGGCCGTTGGCTACACCTTC	few	TRBJ1-2	TRBV20-1	-
CASRQTGGSNEKLFF	TGTGCCAGCAGGCAAACAGGGGGCTCTAATGAAAAACTGTTTTTT	-	TRBJ1-4	TRBV6-1	TRBD1
CASSIGGGLNTEAFF	TGTGCCAGCAGCATTGGAGGGGGTTTGAACACTGAAGCTTTCTTT	few	TRBJ1-1	TRBV9	-
CASRSTGIPGNTIYF	TGCGCCAGCAGAAGCACAGGGATCCCTGGAAACACCATATATTTT	-	TRBJ1-3	TRBV5-1	-